These 21 T cell receptor beta chains were sequenced from one sample in a study of Siglec-9 on CD8 T cells in melanoma. The data were produced by immunoSEQ multiplex PCR, yet TCRdb's version contains in-frame clones alone and is incomplete. Of some 27,000 clones in the sample, more than 80% were seen once. What was sequenced was Siglec-9- CD8+ T cells sorted from blood. These receptors all come from a human donor in good health.

The chain recombines TRBV21-1 with TRBJ2-2; the DNA was not used to check the table's D call, TRBD2. TRBV21-1 is noted as a pseudogene. CDR3 length: 16 amino acids. CDR3 bases: TGTGCCAGCAGCAAAGTGAGCGGACTCCTCACCGGGGAGCTGTTTTTT. Its translation: CASSKVSGLLTGELFF.

The gene calls are TRBV11-1 and TRBJ2-5; maybe TRBD2 (5 bases). Germline V gives CDR1 SGHAT, CDR2 FQDESV (reference sequence). The CDR3 spans 13 residues. Trimming stripped 3 bases from V and 5 bases from J, with 10 bases between. The chain's CDR3 is CASSFWAGETQYF. CDR3 in DNA: TGTGCCAGCAGCTTTTGGGCGGGCGAGACCCAGTACTTC.

On this clone itself: The junction and the germline gene differ at one end; a read error may be behind it. The gene calls are TRBV7-7 and TRBJ2-2; 10 bases line up with TRBD1. CDR3 length equals 15 residues. Germline loops: CDR1 SSHAT, CDR2 FNYEAQ (reference sequence). The DNA of the CDR3 is TGTGCTAGCAGCTCTCCGACAGGGGGCGGCGGGGAGCTGTTTTTT. It translates to CASSSPTGGGGELFF.

A few counts support this clone. This chain joins TRBV2 and TRBJ2-6; D unresolved. Trimming removed 6 bases at V and 1 base at J, with 7 bases between. CDR1 and CDR2 (germline): SNHLY, FYNNEI. This CDR3 has 14 amino acids. CDR3 sequence reads: CASRRASGANVLTF. The CDR3 DNA is TGTGCCAGCAGACGGGCTTCTGGGGCCAACGTCCTGACTTTC.

The chain employs TRBV10-3 and TRBJ1-5, with 7 nucleotides matching TRBD1. Germline CDR1 ENHRY, CDR2 SYGVKD. V was pared by 9 bases and J by 2 bases, with 1 base of the junction left unmatched. The CDR3 has 12 residues. The CDR3 nucleotides are TGTGCCATTGGGACAGGCAATCAGCCCCAGCATTTT. This codes for CAIGTGNQPQHF.

V and J are TRBV27 and TRBJ2-1; 7 nucleotides line up with TRBD2. With V trimmed by 5 bases and J by 6 bases, 7 bases remained unmatched. The V gene's germline CDR1 is MNHEY and CDR2 SMNVEV (reference sequence). The CDR3 spans 14 residues. The CDR3 nucleotides read TGTGCCAGCAGTCTCTCAACTAGCGTCAATGAGCAGTTCTTC. Residues: CASSLSTSVNEQFF.

Only one count was recorded for this clone. The chain links TRBV9 to TRBJ2-1; possible D gene TRBD2, 6 bases. Germline CDR1 reads SGDLS; CDR2 reads YYNGEE. Trimming shortened V by 3 bases and J by 0 bases, and 13 bases separated the two germline ends. The CDR3 is 16 amino acids. CDR3 region: CASSDSTGDSYNEQFF. The CDR3 DNA follows: TGTGCCAGCAGCGATTCTACGGGGGACTCCTACAATGAGCAGTTCTTC.

The genes are TRBV7-8 and TRBJ2-1; 9 nucleotides align to TRBD2. After removal of 5 bases from V and 2 bases from J, the junction contained 7 bases not matched to a gene. The CDR3 sequence is 16 residues long. Germline V gene data show CDR1 as SGHVS and CDR2 as FQNEAQ. The CDR3 is CASSGLASGAYNEQFF. As DNA, the CDR3 is TGTGCCAGCAGCGGGTTAGCTAGCGGGGCCTACAATGAGCAGTTCTTC.

Judged by abundance, this clone is medium-sized. The chain combines TRBV27 with TRBJ2-2; D is ambiguous. CDR3 length: 14 amino acids. V gave up 2 bases and J gave up 7 bases, with 11 bases separating them. Germline CDR1 and CDR2: MNHEY and SMNVEV (reference sequence). CDR3 sequence reads: CASSLAPGGGELFF. The CDR3 region has the DNA TGTGCCAGCAGTTTAGCCCCGGGTGGCGGGGAGCTGTTTTTT.

This chain uses TRBV19 with TRBJ1-5, with no clear D. The CDR3 is 12 residues long. Germline assignment: CDR1 LNHDA and CDR2 SQIVND (reference sequence). V was trimmed by 6 bases and J by 1 base, leaving 4 bases between them. The CDR3 DNA is TGTGCCAGTAGGCTAAGCAATCAGCCCCAGCATTTT. Encoded protein: CASRLSNQPQHF.

The CDR3 is CASSSASNEKLFF. The DNA of the CDR3 is TGTGCCAGCAGCTCGGCCAGCAATGAAAAACTGTTTTTT. The V gene is TRBV7-6, the J gene TRBJ1-4; D not resolved. CDR1 and CDR2 from the germline V gene are SGHVS and FNYEAQ. This CDR3 spans 13 amino acids. The V and J ends lost 4 bases and 5 bases respectively, with 8 bases between them.

V gene TRBV11-2 combines with J gene TRBJ2-1; D unresolved. This CDR3 is built from 13 residues. Germline lookup yields CDR1 SGHAT and CDR2 FQNNGV. V lost 3 bases and J lost 7, with 10 bases in between. The CDR3 sequence: CASSLESWNEQFF. In DNA, the CDR3 is TGTGCCAGCAGCTTGGAGTCGTGGAATGAGCAGTTCTTC.

The V call is TRBV6-1, the J call TRBJ2-7; no definite D call. Germline V gives CDR1 MNHNS, CDR2 SASEGT. The CDR3 runs 13 residues. The germline V and J ends were trimmed by 3 bases and 3 bases, with 9 bases remaining between them. CDR3 loop: CASSEKHLYEQYV. CDR3 DNA: TGTGCCAGCAGTGAGAAGCACCTCTACGAGCAGTACGTC.

This clone was found a few times. The rearrangement joins TRBV7-9 to TRBJ1-1; no reliable D call. CDR1 SEHNR and CDR2 FQNEAQ come from the germline V gene (reference sequence). This CDR3 is 12 amino acids long. V lost 8 bases to trimming and J lost 1 base, with 8 bases between them. CDR3 nucleotide sequence: TGTGCCAGCTTAGCCCCGAACACTGAAGCTTTCTTT. Translation: CASLAPNTEAFF.

This clone was recorded a few times. The chain is built from TRBV7-9 and TRBJ1-2; D might be TRBD1 (5 bases). The germline V gene encodes CDR1 SEHNR and CDR2 FQNEAQ (reference sequence). The CDR3 loop spans 15 amino acids. V was trimmed by 0 bases and J by 4 bases, leaving 12 bases between them. DNA for the CDR3: TGTGCCAGCAGCTTAGCCGGCGGGGGTACCTATGGCTACACCTTC. Its translation: CASSLAGGGTYGYTF.

This chain connects TRBV29-1 to TRBJ2-2; no definite D call. Trimming stripped 4 bases from V and 4 bases from J, with 10 bases between. The CDR3 is 13 residues long. Germline V gene data show CDR1 as SQVTM and CDR2 as ANQGSEA. CDR3 sequence reads: CSVAAQVTGELFF. In nucleotides, the CDR3 is TGCAGCGTTGCCGCTCAGGTCACCGGGGAGCTGTTTTTT.

The CDR3: CASSSPPGEKLFF. In DNA form, the CDR3 reads TGTGCCAGCAGTTCACCCCCGGGTGAAAAACTGTTTTTT. The V call is TRBV27, the J call TRBJ1-4; D call uncertain. CDR1 is MNHEY and CDR2 is SMNVEV in the germline V gene (reference sequence). Deletions cut 4 bases from V and 7 bases from J, with 10 bases between. The CDR3 sequence is 13 residues long. The whole variable domain, remainder taken from reference TRBV27 and TRBJ1-4, is EAQVTQNPRYLITVTGKKLTVTCSQNMNHEYMSWYRQDPGLGLRQIYYSMNVEVTDKGDVPEGYKVSRKEKRNFPLILESPSPNQTSLYFCASSSPPGEKLFFGSGTQLSVL.

The CDR3 DNA follows: TGTGCCAGTAGTATATGGGCAGGGGACGAAGAGACCCAGTACTTC. It codes for CASSIWAGDEETQYF. This chain joins TRBV19 and TRBJ2-5; weak D call: TRBD1 (6 bases). The CDR3 totals 15 residues. Germline lookup yields CDR1 LNHDA and CDR2 SQIVND (reference sequence). Between the trimmed V and J ends, which lost 2 bases and 3 bases, there was a span of 13 bases. The full variable domain, completed using reference TRBV19 and TRBJ2-5, is DGGITQSPKYLFRKEGQNVTLSCEQNLNHDAMYWYRQDPGQGLRLIYYSQIVNDFQKGDIAEGYSVSREKKESFPLTVTSAQKNPTAFYLCASSIWAGDEETQYFGPGTRLLVL.

V usage is TRBV5-1 and J usage is TRBJ1-3; D is undetermined. The CDR3 has 15 amino acids. The ends were cut back, 0 bases at V and 0 bases at J, with 7 bases in the middle. Germline CDR1 is SGHRS and CDR2 is YFSETQ. This CDR3 reads CASSLATDSGNTIYF. The CDR3 coding sequence is TGCGCCAGCAGCTTGGCAACGGACTCTGGAAACACCATATATTTT.

This chain links TRBV27 with TRBJ1-5, with D tentatively TRBD1 (6 bases). This CDR3 is 14 amino acids long. Germline lookup yields CDR1 MNHEY and CDR2 SMNVEV (reference sequence). V was shortened by 8 bases and J by 4 bases, with 15 bases between the two germline ends. CDR3: CASASGGLNQPQHF. The DNA of the CDR3 is TGTGCCAGCGCCTCGGGGGGGCTAAATCAGCCCCAGCATTTT.

Notes on this clone: The sample has other DNA sequences that encode this CDR3 too. The J gene is TRBJ2-2, the V gene TRBV7-9, with D possibly matching TRBD1 (6 bases). V was shortened by 3 bases and J by 8 bases, with 19 bases between the two germline ends. The CDR3 covers 16 residues. Germline lookup yields CDR1 SEHNR and CDR2 FQNEAQ (reference sequence). In DNA, the CDR3 is TGTGCCAGCAGCTTCGGCTCCGGACAGAGCACAGGGGAGCTGTTTTTT. Protein sequence: CASSFGSGQSTGELFF.